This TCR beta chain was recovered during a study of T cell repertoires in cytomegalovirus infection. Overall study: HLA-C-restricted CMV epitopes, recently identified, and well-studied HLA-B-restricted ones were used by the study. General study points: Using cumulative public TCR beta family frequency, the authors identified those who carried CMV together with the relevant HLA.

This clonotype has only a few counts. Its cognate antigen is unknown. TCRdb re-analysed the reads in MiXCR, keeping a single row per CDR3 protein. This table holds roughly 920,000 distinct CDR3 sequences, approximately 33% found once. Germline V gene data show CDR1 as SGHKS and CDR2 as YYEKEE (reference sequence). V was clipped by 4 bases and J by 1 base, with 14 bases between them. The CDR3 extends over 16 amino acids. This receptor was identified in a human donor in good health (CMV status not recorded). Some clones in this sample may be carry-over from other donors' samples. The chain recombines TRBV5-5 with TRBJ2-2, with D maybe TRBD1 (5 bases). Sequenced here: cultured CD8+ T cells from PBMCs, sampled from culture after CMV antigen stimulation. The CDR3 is CASSPRDLVNTGELFF. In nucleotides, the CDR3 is TGTGCCAGCAGCCCCAGGGATTTGGTGAACACCGGGGAGCTGTTTTTT. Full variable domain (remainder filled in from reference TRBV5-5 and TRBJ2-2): DAGVTQSPTHLIKTRGQQVTLRCSPISGHKSVSWYQQVLGQGPQFIFQYYEKEERGRGNFPDRFSARQFPNYSSELNVNALLLGDSALYLCASSPRDLVNTGELFFGEGSRLTVL.